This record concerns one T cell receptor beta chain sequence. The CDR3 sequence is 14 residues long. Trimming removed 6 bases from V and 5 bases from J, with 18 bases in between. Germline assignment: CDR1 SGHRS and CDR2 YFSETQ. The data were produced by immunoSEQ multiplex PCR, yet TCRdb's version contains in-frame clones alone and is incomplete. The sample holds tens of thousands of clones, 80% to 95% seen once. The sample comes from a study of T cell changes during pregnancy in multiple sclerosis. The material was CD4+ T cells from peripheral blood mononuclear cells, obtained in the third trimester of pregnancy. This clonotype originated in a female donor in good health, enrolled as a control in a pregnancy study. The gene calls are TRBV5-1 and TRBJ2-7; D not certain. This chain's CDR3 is CASTVDLSQDEQYF. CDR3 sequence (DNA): TGCGCCAGCACGGTAGATCTCTCGCAGGACGAGCAGTACTTC.